This paragraph reports one TCR beta chain. The protocol was immunoSEQ multiplex PCR, while the TCRdb copy is restricted to in-frame clones and leaves out a portion. The table lists 130,000 or so clones, about 88% of them singletons. The data are from a study of control samples from healthy donors and cancer patients. This clonotype originated in a man aged 50-60 years in good health. Sequencing was done on a sample of blood.

CDR3 in DNA: TGTGCCAGCAGCGTAGCTACTGGGACTAGCGGGGGGGCAAATGAGCAGTTCTTC. It yields the protein CASSVATGTSGGANEQFF. The rearrangement links TRBV9 to TRBJ2-1, with 16 bases that match TRBD2. The germline gives CDR1 SGDLS, CDR2 YYNGEE. The V and J ends lost 0 bases and 7 bases, in that order; junction bases with no gene match: 7. The CDR3 has 18 residues.